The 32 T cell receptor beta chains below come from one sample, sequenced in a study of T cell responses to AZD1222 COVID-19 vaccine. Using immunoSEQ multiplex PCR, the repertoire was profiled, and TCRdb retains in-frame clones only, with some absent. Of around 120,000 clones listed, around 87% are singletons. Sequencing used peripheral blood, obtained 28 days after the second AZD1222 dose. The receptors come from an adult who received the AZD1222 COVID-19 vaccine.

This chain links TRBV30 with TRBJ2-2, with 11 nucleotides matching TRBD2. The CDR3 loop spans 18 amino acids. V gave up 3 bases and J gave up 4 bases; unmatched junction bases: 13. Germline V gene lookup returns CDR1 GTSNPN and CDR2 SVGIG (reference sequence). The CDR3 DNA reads TGTGCCTGGAGGGCGAGCTATAGCGGGGGGGCCTTCACCGGGGAGCTGTTTTTT. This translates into CAWRASYSGGAFTGELFF.

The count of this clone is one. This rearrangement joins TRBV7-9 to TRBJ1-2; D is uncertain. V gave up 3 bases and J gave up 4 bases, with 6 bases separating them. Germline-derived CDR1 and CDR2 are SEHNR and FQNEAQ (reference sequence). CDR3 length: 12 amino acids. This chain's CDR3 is CASSFDGYGYTF. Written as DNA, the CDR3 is TGTGCCAGCAGCTTCGACGGCTATGGCTACACCTTC.

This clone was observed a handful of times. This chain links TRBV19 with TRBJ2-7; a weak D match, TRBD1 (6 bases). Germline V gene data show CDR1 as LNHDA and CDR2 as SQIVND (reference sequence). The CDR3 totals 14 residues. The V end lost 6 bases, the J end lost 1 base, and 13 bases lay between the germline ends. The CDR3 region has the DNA TGTGCCAGTAGGAGGACAGACGGGTCCTACGAGCAGTACTTC. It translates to CASRRTDGSYEQYF. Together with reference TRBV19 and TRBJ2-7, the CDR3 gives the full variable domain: DGGITQSPKYLFRKEGQNVTLSCEQNLNHDAMYWYRQDPGQGLRLIYYSQIVNDFQKGDIAEGYSVSREKKESFPLTVTSAQKNPTAFYLCASRRTDGSYEQYFGPGTRLTVT.

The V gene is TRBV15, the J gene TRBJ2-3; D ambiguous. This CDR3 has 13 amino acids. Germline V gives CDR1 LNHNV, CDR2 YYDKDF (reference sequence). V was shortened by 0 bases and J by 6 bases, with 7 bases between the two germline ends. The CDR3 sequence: CATSRDQRDTQYF. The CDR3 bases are TGTGCCACCAGCAGAGATCAGAGGGATACGCAGTATTTT.

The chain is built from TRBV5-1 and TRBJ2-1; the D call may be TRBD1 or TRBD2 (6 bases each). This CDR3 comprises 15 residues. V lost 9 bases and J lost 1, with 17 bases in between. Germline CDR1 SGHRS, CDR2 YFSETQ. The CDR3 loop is CATMGGPGSYNEQFF. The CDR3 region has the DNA TGCGCCACGATGGGGGGCCCCGGGTCCTACAATGAGCAGTTCTTC. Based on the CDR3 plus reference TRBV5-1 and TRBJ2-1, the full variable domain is KAGVTQTPRYLIKTRGQQVTLSCSPISGHRSVSWYQQTPGQGLQFLFEYFSETQRNKGNFPGRFSGRQFSNSRSEMNVSTLELGDSALYLCATMGGPGSYNEQFFGPGTRLTVL.

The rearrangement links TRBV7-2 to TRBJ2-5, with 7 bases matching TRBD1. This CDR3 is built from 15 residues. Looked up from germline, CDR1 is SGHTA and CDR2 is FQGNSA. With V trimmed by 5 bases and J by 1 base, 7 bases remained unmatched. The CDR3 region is CASSPMGQSQETQYF. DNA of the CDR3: TGTGCCAGCAGCCCAATGGGACAGTCCCAAGAGACCCAGTACTTC.

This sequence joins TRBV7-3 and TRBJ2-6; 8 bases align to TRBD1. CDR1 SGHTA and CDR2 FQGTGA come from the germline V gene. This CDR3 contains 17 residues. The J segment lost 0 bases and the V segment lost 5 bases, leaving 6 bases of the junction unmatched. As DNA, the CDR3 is TGTGCCAGCAGCCCTACAGGGGGGACCTCTGGGGCCAACGTCCTGACTTTC. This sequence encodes CASSPTGGTSGANVLTF.

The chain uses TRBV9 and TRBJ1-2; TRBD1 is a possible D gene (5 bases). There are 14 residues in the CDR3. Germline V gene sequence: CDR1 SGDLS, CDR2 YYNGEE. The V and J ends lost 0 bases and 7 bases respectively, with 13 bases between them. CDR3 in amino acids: CASSVARQGPGYTF. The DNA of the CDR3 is TGTGCCAGCAGCGTAGCTAGGCAGGGTCCTGGCTACACCTTC.

The CDR3 spells CATSRGRVDGELFF. The CDR3 DNA follows: TGTGCCACCAGCAGAGGCAGGGTTGACGGGGAGCTGTTTTTT. The chain combines TRBV15 with TRBJ2-2, with D possibly TRBD1 on 5 matching bases. This CDR3 is built from 14 residues. Trimming took 1 base from V and 7 from J, leaving 10 bases between them. Germline CDR1 is LNHNV and CDR2 is YYDKDF (reference sequence).

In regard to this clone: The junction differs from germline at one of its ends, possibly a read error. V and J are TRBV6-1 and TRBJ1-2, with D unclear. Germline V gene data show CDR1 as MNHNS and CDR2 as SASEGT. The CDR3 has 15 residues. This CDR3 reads CASSSPAGSNYGYTF. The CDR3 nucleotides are TGTGCCAGCAGTTCCCCGGCGGGCTCTAATTATGGCTACACCTTC.

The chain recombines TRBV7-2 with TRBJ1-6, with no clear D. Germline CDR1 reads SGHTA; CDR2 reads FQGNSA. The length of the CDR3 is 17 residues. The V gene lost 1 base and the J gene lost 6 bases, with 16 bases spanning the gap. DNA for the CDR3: TGTGCCAGCAGCTTAGGAACCCCTATTCGATCTAATTCACCCCTCCACTTT. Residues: CASSLGTPIRSNSPLHF. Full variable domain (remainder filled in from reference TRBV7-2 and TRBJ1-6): GAGVSQSPSNKVTEKGKDVELRCDPISGHTALYWYRQSLGQGLEFLIYFQGNSAPDKSGLPSDRFSAERTGGSVSTLTIQRTQQEDSAVYLCASSLGTPIRSNSPLHFGNGTRLTVT.

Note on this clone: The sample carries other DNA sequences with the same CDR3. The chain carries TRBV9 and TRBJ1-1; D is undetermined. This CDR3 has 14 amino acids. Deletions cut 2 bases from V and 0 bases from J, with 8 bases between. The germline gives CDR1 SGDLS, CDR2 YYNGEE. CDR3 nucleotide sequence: TGTGCCAGCAGCGTCGGAGGGATGAACACTGAAGCTTTCTTT. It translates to CASSVGGMNTEAFF.

The CDR3 sequence: CASSLGSQNEKLFF. In nucleotides, the CDR3 is TGCGCCAGCAGCTTGGGGAGCCAGAATGAAAAACTGTTTTTT. V gene TRBV5-1 combines with J gene TRBJ1-4; D is ambiguous. In germline, CDR1 is SGHRS, CDR2 YFSETQ. The CDR3 totals 14 residues. V was clipped by 0 bases and J by 5 bases, with 8 bases between them.

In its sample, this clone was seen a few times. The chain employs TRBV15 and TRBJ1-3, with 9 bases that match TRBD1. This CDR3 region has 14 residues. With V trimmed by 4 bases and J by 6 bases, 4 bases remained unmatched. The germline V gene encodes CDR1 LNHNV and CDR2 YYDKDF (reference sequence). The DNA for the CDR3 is TGTGCCACCAGCACAGGACAGGGGATAAACACCATATATTTT. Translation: CATSTGQGINTIYF.

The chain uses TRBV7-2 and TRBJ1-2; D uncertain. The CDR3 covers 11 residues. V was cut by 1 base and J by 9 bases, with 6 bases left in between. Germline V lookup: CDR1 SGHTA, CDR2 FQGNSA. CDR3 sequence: CASSLGGSYTF. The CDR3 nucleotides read TGTGCCAGCAGCTTAGGGGGAAGCTACACCTTC.

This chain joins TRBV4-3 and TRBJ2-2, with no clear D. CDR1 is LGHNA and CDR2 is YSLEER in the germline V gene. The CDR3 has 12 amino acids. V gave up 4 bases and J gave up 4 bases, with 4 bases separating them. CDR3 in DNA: TGCGCCAGCAGCCGGGGCACCGGGGAGCTGTTTTTT. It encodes CASSRGTGELFF.

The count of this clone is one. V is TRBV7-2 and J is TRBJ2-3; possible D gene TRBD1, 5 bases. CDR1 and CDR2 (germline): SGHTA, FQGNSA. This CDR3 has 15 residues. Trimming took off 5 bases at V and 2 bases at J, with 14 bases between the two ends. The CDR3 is CASSGYRLFTDTQYF. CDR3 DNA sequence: TGTGCCAGCAGCGGATACAGGTTATTCACAGATACGCAGTATTTT.

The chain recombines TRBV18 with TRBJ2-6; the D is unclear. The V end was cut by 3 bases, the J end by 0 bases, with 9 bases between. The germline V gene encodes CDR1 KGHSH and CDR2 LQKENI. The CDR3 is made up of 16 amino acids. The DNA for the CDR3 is TGTGCCAGCTCACCTACAGCACCCTCTGGGGCCAACGTCCTGACTTTC. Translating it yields CASSPTAPSGANVLTF.

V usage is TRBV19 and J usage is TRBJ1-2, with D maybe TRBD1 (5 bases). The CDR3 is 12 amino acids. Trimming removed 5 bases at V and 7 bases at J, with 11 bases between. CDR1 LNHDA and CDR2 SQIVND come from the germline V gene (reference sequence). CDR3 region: CASSVPGGGYTF. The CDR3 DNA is TGTGCCAGTAGTGTCCCCGGGGGTGGCTACACCTTC.

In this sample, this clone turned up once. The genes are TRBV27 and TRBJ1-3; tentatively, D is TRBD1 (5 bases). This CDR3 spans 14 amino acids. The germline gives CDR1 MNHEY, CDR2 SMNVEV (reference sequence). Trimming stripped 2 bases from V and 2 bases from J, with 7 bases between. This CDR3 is CASSLGGTGNTIYF. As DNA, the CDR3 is TGTGCCAGCAGTTTAGGGGGTACTGGAAACACCATATATTTT.

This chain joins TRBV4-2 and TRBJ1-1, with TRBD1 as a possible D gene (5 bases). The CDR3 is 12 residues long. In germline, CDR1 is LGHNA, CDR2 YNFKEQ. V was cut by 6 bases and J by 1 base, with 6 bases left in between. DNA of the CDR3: TGTGCCAGCAGAAGGGGGAACACTGAAGCTTTCTTT. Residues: CASRRGNTEAFF.

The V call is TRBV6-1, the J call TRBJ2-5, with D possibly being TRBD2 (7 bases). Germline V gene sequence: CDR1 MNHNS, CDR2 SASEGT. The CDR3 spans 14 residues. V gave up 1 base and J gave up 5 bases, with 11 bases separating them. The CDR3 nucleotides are TGTGCCAGCAGTGAAGTGGGGGGGCGTGAGACCCAGTACTTC. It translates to CASSEVGGRETQYF.

The CDR3 DNA reads TGTGCCTGTGGATCTTGGGGAGGTACTGGAAACACCATATATTTT. Its protein product is CACGSWGGTGNTIYF. The chain combines TRBV30 with TRBJ1-3; D gene ambiguous. CDR1 is GTSNPN and CDR2 is SVGIG in the germline V gene (reference sequence). Trimming stripped 6 bases from V and 2 bases from J, with 17 bases between. CDR3 length: 15 amino acids. Together with reference TRBV30 and TRBJ1-3, the CDR3 gives the full variable domain: SQTIHQWPATLVQPVGSPLSLECTVEGTSNPNLYWYRQAAGRGLQLLFYSVGIGQISSEVPQNLSASRPQDRQFILSSKKLLLSDSGFYLCACGSWGGTGNTIYFGEGSWLTVV.

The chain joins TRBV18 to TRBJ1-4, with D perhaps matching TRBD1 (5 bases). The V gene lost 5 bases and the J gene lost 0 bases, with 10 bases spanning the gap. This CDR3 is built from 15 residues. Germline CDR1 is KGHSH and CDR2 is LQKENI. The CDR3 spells CASSKDRATNEKLFF. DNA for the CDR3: TGTGCCAGCTCAAAAGACAGAGCAACTAATGAAAAACTGTTTTTT.

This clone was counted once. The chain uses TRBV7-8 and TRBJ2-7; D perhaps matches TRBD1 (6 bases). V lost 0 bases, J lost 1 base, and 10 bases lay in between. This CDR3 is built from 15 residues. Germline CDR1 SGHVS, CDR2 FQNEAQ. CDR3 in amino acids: CASSLAGTLSYEQYF. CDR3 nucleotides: TGTGCCAGCAGCTTAGCGGGGACACTATCCTACGAGCAGTACTTC.

The chain's CDR3 is CARSNRFREDQPQHF. The CDR3 coding sequence is TGCGCCAGAAGTAACAGGTTTAGGGAGGATCAGCCCCAGCATTTT. V usage is TRBV5-1 and J usage is TRBJ1-5; D is possibly TRBD1 (5 bases). The germline gives CDR1 SGHRS, CDR2 YFSETQ. The ends were cut back, 8 bases at V and 5 bases at J, with 20 bases in the middle. The CDR3 has 15 residues. Using reference TRBV5-1 and TRBJ1-5 for the parts outside the CDR3, the full variable domain is KAGVTQTPRYLIKTRGQQVTLSCSPISGHRSVSWYQQTPGQGLQFLFEYFSETQRNKGNFPGRFSGRQFSNSRSEMNVSTLELGDSALYLCARSNRFREDQPQHFGDGTRLSIL.

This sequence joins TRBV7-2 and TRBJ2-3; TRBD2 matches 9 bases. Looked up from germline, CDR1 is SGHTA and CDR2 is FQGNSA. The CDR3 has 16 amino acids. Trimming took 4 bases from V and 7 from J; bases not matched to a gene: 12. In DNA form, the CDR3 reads TGTGCCAGCAGCTCATATCCTAGCGGGGCAGGGAATACGCAGTATTTT. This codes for CASSSYPSGAGNTQYF.

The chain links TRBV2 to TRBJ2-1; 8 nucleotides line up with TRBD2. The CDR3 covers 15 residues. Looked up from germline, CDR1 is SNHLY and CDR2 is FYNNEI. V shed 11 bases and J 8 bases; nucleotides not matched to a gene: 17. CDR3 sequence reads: CAYRPRTGTRDEQFF. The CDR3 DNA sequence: TGTGCCTATCGTCCACGCACCGGGACTAGAGATGAGCAGTTCTTC.

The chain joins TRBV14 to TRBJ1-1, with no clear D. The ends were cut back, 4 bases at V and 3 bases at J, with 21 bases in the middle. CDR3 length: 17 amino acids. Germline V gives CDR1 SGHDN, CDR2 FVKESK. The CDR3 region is CASSPLNLHVWDTEAFF. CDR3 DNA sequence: TGTGCCAGCAGCCCTCTCAACCTGCACGTGTGGGACACTGAAGCTTTCTTT.

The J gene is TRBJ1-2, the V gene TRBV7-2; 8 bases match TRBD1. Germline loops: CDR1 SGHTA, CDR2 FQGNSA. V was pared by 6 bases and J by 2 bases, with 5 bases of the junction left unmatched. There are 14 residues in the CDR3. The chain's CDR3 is CASRKNRGNYGYTF. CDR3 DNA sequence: TGTGCCAGCAGAAAAAACAGGGGGAACTATGGCTACACCTTC.

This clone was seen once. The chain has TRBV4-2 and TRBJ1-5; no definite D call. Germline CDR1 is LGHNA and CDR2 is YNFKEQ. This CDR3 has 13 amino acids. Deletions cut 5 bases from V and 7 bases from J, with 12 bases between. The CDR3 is CASSSYPRQPQHF. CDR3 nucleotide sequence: TGTGCCAGCAGCTCTTACCCTAGGCAGCCCCAGCATTTT.

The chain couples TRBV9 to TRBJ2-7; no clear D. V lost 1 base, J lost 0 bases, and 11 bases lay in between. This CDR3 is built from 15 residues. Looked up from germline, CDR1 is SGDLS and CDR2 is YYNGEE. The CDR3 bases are TGTGCCAGCAGCGTATTAGCCTCCTCCTCCTACGAGCAGTACTTC. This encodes CASSVLASSSYEQYF. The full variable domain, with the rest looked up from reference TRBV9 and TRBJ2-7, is DSGVTQTPKHLITATGQRVTLRCSPRSGDLSVYWYQQSLDQGLQFLIQYYNGEERAKGNILERFSAQQFPDLHSELNLSSLELGDSALYFCASSVLASSSYEQYFGPGTRLTVT.